Listed here is a single T cell receptor (beta chain). The target antigen is unknown. Using immunoSEQ multiplex PCR, the repertoire was profiled, and TCRdb retains in-frame clones only, with some absent. This sample yields 20,000 or so clones, of which 70% to 90% are seen a single time; approximately 35% belongs to the top ten. Germline CDR1 reads SGHTA; CDR2 reads FQGNSA. Trimming shortened V by 3 bases and J by 6 bases, and 16 bases separated the two germline ends. CDR3 length: 15 residues. The data were taken from a study of OX40 agonist ivuxolimab in advanced cancers. Across the whole study: Patients were dosed intravenously with ivuxolimab at 0.01 to 10 mg/kg every 2 weeks. Aged roughly 23 to 79 with a mean of roughly 65 years, they were 82.7% male.

Study results and limitations: Averaging showed that CD8+ T cells had more expanded clones than CD4+ did. Part of the nonresponder group also had normalized T-cell clonal expansion that was low.

The gene calls are TRBV7-2 and TRBJ2-3, with D perhaps matching TRBD2 (5 bases). The sequences come from CD4+ or CD8+ T cells sorted from blood, collected in a trial of the OX40 agonist ivuxolimab. This clonotype was obtained from an adult with an advanced solid tumor such as melanoma, head and neck, liver or kidney cancer. The CDR3 DNA reads as TGTGCCAGCAGCTTCAACCCGACCGGCGGGGATACGCAGTATTTT. This encodes CASSFNPTGGDTQYF.